This TCR beta chain was captured in a study of cytomegalovirus exposure and HLA in healthy donors (dated by TCRdb to 2016 to 2017). For the wider study: The 550 to 750 repertoires of the first cohort and the roughly 120 validation repertoires were produced on the same platform, according to a later analysis. The study aimed to test whether signatures of past pathogen exposure could be identified by cataloging public T cell receptors. A separate validation cohort of roughly 110 different subjects was used in addition to the approximately 700-subject first cohort. To predict cytomegalovirus infection status, the study brought together high-throughput TCR immunosequencing, statistical association of individual TCRs with disease status, and machine learning. Beyond this particular receptor, the publication reports: In vitro tests confirmed that a few of the cytomegalovirus-associated TCR beta chains recognize cytomegalovirus antigens. While some public TCRs were present in many individuals, most TCR sequences turned up only very rarely across donors. The classifier was reported to diagnose cytomegalovirus status with high specificity and sensitivity in both the original and validation cohorts. The study listed 150 to 200 TCR beta chains as associated with cytomegalovirus. The validation cohort had no HLA typing available for a later analysis, so co-occurrence within that cohort was assessed over all 110 or so repertoires. It was suggested by the authors that the approach could potentially be generalized to other disease states and immunological phenotypes. A later analysis found that TCRs clustered in the first cohort also tended to co-occur in the roughly 120 validation repertoires, with more than 90% of cluster scores above 0.

Comment on this clone: The specificity of this receptor is unknown. No qualities accompany the bases; no much larger clone lies one base away.

The CDR3, cysteine through phenylalanine, is 11 amino acids long. Here the CDR3 DNA is all that survives: 33 bases in frame from base 1. Taken from the germline V gene (reference sequence), the CDR1 and CDR2 loops are LNHDA and SQIVND. Trimming at the junction amounts to 3 bases on V and 5 bases on J, and the germline ends lie 4 bases apart. Donors formed part of the validation cohort, which comprised some 120 subjects and was distinct from the first cohort of fewer than 750 subjects. The library was built by means of the immunoSEQ multiplex PCR assay. As for the authors' bioinformatics: A statistical classification framework was developed to diagnose cytomegalovirus status using the catalog of TCR beta chain sequences. Held by TCRdb, this immuneACCESS table contains in-frame sequences only and omits some clones. Under half of the omission traces to an unresolved V gene where checked; the cause of the rest is unknown. The DNA gave D and trimming, while V, J and clone size come from that table. The sample has some 170,000 clones on record, 86% of them singletons. The ten biggest clones cover approximately 2.4% of the sample.

The source of this sequence is a man aged 18 to 30 in good health and CMV-seropositive. The source material was PBMCs. The chain is made from TRBV19 and TRBJ1-1, with no confident D gene call. The CDR3 in this case is CASSIYTEAFF. The nucleotide sequence is given as TGTGCCAGTAGTATTTATACTGAAGCTTTCTTT.